This entry lists 19 T cell receptor beta chains sequenced from one sample in a study of T cell responses to AZD1222 COVID-19 vaccine. The method was immunoSEQ multiplex PCR; TCRdb's version includes in-frame clones alone and lacks a portion of them. Of roughly 160,000 clones listed, around 88% are singletons. The sequences come from peripheral blood, collected 28 days after the second AZD1222 dose. These receptors came from an adult who received the AZD1222 COVID-19 vaccine.

The V call is TRBV3-1 (or the pseudogene TRBV3-2), the J call TRBJ1-4; D remains unclear. Germline lookup yields CDR1 LGHDT and CDR2 YNNKEL (reference sequence). The CDR3 loop spans 16 amino acids. V lost 1 base, J lost 7 bases, and 16 bases lay in between. The CDR3 nucleotides are TGTGCCAGCAGCCAAGTGTCCGCCAGCGTAGGTGAAAAACTGTTTTTT. Amino acid sequence: CASSQVSASVGEKLFF.

The chain uses TRBV7-2 and TRBJ1-5, with a weak D call TRBD1 (6 bases). With 5 bases removed from V and 0 bases from J, the gap between germline ends came to 11 bases. The germline gives CDR1 SGHTA, CDR2 FQGNSA. This CDR3 contains 15 residues. The CDR3 here is CASSPRTASNQPQHF. CDR3 DNA sequence: TGTGCCAGCAGCCCCCGGACAGCTAGCAATCAGCCCCAGCATTTT. Full variable domain (missing parts from reference TRBV7-2 and TRBJ1-5): GAGVSQSPSNKVTEKGKDVELRCDPISGHTALYWYRQSLGQGLEFLIYFQGNSAPDKSGLPSDRFSAERTGGSVSTLTIQRTQQEDSAVYLCASSPRTASNQPQHFGDGTRLSIL.

This chain uses TRBV7-2 with TRBJ1-5; D gene ambiguous. Trimming shortened V by 1 base and J by 3 bases, and 7 bases separated the two germline ends. This CDR3 has 14 residues. From germline, CDR1 is SGHTA and CDR2 FQGNSA. The chain's CDR3 is CASSLGGLNQPQHF. The CDR3 region has the DNA TGTGCCAGCAGCTTAGGAGGGCTCAATCAGCCCCAGCATTTT.

The chain couples TRBV6-5 to TRBJ1-1; D not resolved. The CDR3 contains 14 residues. V lost 6 bases to trimming and J lost 0 bases, with 11 bases between them. Germline assignment: CDR1 MNHEY and CDR2 SVGAGI. CDR3 nucleotides: TGTGCCAGCAGAAGGGTAGTCTTGAACACTGAAGCTTTCTTT. It codes for CASRRVVLNTEAFF.

The rearrangement uses TRBV11-2 and TRBJ2-5; TRBD2 might be the D (5 bases). The CDR3 is made up of 14 amino acids. Germline V lookup: CDR1 SGHAT, CDR2 FQNNGV. Between the trimmed V and J ends, which lost 3 bases and 4 bases, there was a span of 12 bases. The CDR3 is CASSLVPSLETQYF. CDR3 sequence (DNA): TGTGCCAGCAGCTTGGTCCCTAGCTTAGAGACCCAGTACTTC.

The chain recombines TRBV6-5 with TRBJ1-5; a weak D match, TRBD1 (6 bases). The V gene lost 7 bases and the J gene lost 11 bases, with 15 bases spanning the gap. The CDR3 has 12 amino acids. Looked up from germline, CDR1 is MNHEY and CDR2 is SVGAGI. This chain's CDR3 is CASTWDKSAQHF. The CDR3 DNA reads TGTGCCAGCACCTGGGACAAGTCGGCCCAGCATTTT.

This sequence joins TRBV16 and TRBJ1-3; TRBD1 is a possible D gene (6 bases). Germline loops: CDR1 KGHSY, CDR2 FQNENV. The CDR3 runs 16 residues. V dropped 0 bases and J dropped 0 bases, with 9 bases sitting between them. CDR3 nucleotide sequence: TGTGCCAGCAGCCAATCTACAGGGACCTCTGGAAACACCATATATTTT. It codes for CASSQSTGTSGNTIYF. Based on the CDR3 plus reference TRBV16 and TRBJ1-3, the full variable domain is GEEVAQTPKHLVRGEGQKAKLYCAPIKGHSYVFWYQQVLKNEFKFLISFQNENVFDETGMPKERFSAKCLPNSPCSLEIQATKLEDSAVYFCASSQSTGTSGNTIYFGEGSWLTVV.

The chain uses TRBV7-2 and TRBJ1-1; no reliable D call. V lost 11 bases, J lost 4 bases, and 17 bases lay in between. CDR1 is SGHTA, CDR2 FQGNSA, per germline. The CDR3 covers 13 residues. The CDR3 is CADRTEGTTEAFF. The CDR3 DNA is TGTGCCGACCGGACGGAGGGCACCACTGAAGCTTTCTTT.

This clone showed up just once. V gene TRBV4-3 combines with J gene TRBJ1-5, with no clear D. CDR1 is LGHNA and CDR2 is YSLEER in the germline V gene. The CDR3 sequence is 16 residues long. V was cut by 0 bases and J by 0 bases, with 9 bases left in between. CDR3 bases: TGCGCCAGCAGCCAAGATTTTTCCGATAGCAATCAGCCCCAGCATTTT. Protein: CASSQDFSDSNQPQHF.

This chain links TRBV19 with TRBJ2-7; TRBD1 matches 12 bases. CDR1 and CDR2 from the germline V gene are LNHDA and SQIVND (reference sequence). This CDR3 is 14 amino acids long. Trimming cost V 11 bases and J 5 bases; bases outside gene matches: 10. The CDR3 nucleotides read TGTGCCTTACGTGGGGACAGGGGGCCCCACGAGCAGTACTTC. Its translation is CALRGDRGPHEQYF.

The chain recombines TRBV29-1 with TRBJ1-5, with D perhaps matching TRBD1 (6 bases). This CDR3 has 12 residues. Germline V lookup: CDR1 SQVTM, CDR2 ANQGSEA. With 7 bases removed from V and 0 bases from J, the gap between germline ends came to 7 bases. In nucleotides, the CDR3 is TGCAGCGCAGGGGCTAGCAATCAGCCCCAGCATTTT. Protein: CSAGASNQPQHF.

This rearrangement joins TRBV19 to TRBJ2-7, with TRBD2 matching 12 bases. The germline V gene encodes CDR1 LNHDA and CDR2 SQIVND (reference sequence). V lost 5 bases to trimming and J lost 2 bases; unmatched junction nucleotides: 10. CDR3 size: 17 residues. CDR3 amino acids: CASSPPRTSGVAYEQYF. CDR3 coding DNA: TGTGCCAGTAGTCCCCCCCGGACTAGCGGGGTTGCCTACGAGCAGTACTTC.

The CDR3 loop reads CASSEAGQVGQPQHF. As DNA, the CDR3 is TGTGCCAGCAGTGAAGCGGGGCAGGTAGGACAGCCCCAGCATTTT. The V and J genes are TRBV2 and TRBJ1-5; weak D call: TRBD1 (5 bases). Germline CDR1 reads SNHLY; CDR2 reads FYNNEI. V lost 0 bases to trimming and J lost 7 bases, with 13 bases between them. The CDR3 extends over 15 amino acids.

The chain employs TRBV5-1 and TRBJ1-6; the match to TRBD1 covers 7 bases. Trimming cost V 4 bases and J 2 bases; bases outside gene matches: 15. CDR3 length equals 19 residues. Per germline, CDR1 SGHRS and CDR2 YFSETQ. The CDR3 region is CASSSRDRGGPPYNSPLHF. The DNA of the CDR3 is TGCGCCAGCAGCAGCCGGGACAGAGGGGGTCCGCCCTATAATTCACCCCTCCACTTT.

V is TRBV29-1 and J is TRBJ1-1, with D possibly matching TRBD1 (5 bases). Trimming stripped 7 bases from V and 0 bases from J, with 9 bases between. The germline V gene has CDR1 SQVTM and CDR2 ANQGSEA. This CDR3 is 12 amino acids long. The CDR3 DNA follows: TGCAGCGCGGGGGGGATGAACACTGAAGCTTTCTTT. This sequence encodes CSAGGMNTEAFF.

The V and J genes are TRBV10-1 and TRBJ2-5, with a possible D match to TRBD2 (6 bases). The germline V gene encodes CDR1 WNHNN and CDR2 SYGVQD (reference sequence). CDR3 length equals 14 residues. The ends were cut back, 2 bases at V and 6 bases at J, with 13 bases in the middle. Here the CDR3 DNA reads TGCGCCAGCAGTGAGGGGAATGGGAGGCAGACCCAGTACTTC. As protein: CASSEGNGRQTQYF.

The V call is TRBV12-3 or TRBV12-4, the J call TRBJ1-6, with D unresolved. V was pared by 3 bases and J by 9 bases, with 9 bases between. This CDR3 has 13 amino acids. The CDR3 DNA follows: TGTGCCAGCAGTTTGGAAGATTCTTCACCCCTCCACTTT. This codes for CASSLEDSSPLHF.

The V gene is TRBV27, the J gene TRBJ2-1; TRBD2 might be the D (6 bases). Trimming removed 3 bases at V and 15 bases at J, with 12 bases between. The CDR3 covers 11 residues. Germline V CDR1 and CDR2: MNHEY, SMNVEV (reference sequence). The CDR3 sequence: CASSFGGFPFF. The CDR3 DNA follows: TGTGCCAGCAGTTTTGGGGGGTTTCCGTTCTTC.

The rearrangement joins TRBV3-1 (or the pseudogene TRBV3-2) to TRBJ1-1; D is uncertain. The CDR3 runs to 12 residues. The germline gives CDR1 LGHDT, CDR2 YNNKEL (reference sequence). V lost 7 bases, J lost 4 bases, and 10 bases lay in between. The CDR3 DNA follows: TGTGCCAGCACTCTATTCGGCACTGAAGCTTTCTTT. Translating it yields CASTLFGTEAFF.